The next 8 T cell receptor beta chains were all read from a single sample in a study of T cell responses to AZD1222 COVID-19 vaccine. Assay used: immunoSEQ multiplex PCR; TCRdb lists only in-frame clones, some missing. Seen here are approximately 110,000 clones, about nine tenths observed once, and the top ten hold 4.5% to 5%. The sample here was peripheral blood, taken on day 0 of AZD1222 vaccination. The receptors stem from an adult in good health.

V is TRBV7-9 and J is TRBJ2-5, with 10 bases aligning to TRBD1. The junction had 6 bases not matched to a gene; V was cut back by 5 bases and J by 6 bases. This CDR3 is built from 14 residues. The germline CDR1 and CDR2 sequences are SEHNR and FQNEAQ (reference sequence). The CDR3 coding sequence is TGTGCCAGCAGCCAGGGACAGGGGAGGCAGACCCAGTACTTC. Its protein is CASSQGQGRQTQYF. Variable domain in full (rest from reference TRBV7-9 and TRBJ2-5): DTGVSQNPRHKITKRGQNVTFRCDPISEHNRLYWYRQTLGQGPEFLTYFQNEAQLEKSRLLSDRFSAERPKGSFSTLEIQRTEQGDSAMYLCASSQGQGRQTQYFGPGTRLLVL.

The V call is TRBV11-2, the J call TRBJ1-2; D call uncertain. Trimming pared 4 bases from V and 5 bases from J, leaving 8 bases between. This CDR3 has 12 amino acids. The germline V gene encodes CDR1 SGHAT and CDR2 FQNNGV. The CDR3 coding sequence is TGTGCCAGCAGCTCCGAGTTGTATGGCTACACCTTC. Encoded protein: CASSSELYGYTF.

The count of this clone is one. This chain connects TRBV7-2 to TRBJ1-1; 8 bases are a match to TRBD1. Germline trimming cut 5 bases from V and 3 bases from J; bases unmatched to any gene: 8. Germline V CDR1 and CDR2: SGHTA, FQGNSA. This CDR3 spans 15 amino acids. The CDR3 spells CASSPRTGRDTEAFF. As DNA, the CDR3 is TGTGCCAGCAGCCCCCGGACAGGGCGGGACACTGAAGCTTTCTTT.

CDR3 sequence: CASSYSRTSGGLDTQYF. The CDR3 DNA reads TGTGCCAGCAGTTACTCGAGAACTAGCGGGGGGCTAGATACGCAGTATTTT. The chain couples TRBV6-2 or TRBV6-3 to TRBJ2-3; 12 nucleotides agree with TRBD2. The germline gives CDR1 MNHEY, CDR2 SVGEGT. There are 17 residues in the CDR3. J lost 5 bases, V lost 0 bases, and 6 bases had no gene match.

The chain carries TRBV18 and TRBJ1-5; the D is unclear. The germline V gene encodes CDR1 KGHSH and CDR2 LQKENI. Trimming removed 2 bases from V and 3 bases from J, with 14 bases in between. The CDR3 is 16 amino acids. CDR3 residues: CASSPKEGMINQPQHF. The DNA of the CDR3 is TGTGCCAGCTCACCAAAGGAGGGTATGATCAATCAGCCCCAGCATTTT.

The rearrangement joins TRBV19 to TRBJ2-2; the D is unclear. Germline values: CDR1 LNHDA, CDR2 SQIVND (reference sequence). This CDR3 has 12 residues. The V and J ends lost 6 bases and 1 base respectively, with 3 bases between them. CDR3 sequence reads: CASSENTGELFF. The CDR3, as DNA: TGTGCCAGTAGCGAGAACACCGGGGAGCTGTTTTTT.

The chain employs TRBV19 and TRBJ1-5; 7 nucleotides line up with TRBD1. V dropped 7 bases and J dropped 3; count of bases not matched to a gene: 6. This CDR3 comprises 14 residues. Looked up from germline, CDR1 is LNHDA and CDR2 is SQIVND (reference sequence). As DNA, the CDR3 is TGTGCCAGTAACAGGGACAGCCTCAATCAGCCCCAGCATTTT. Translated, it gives CASNRDSLNQPQHF.

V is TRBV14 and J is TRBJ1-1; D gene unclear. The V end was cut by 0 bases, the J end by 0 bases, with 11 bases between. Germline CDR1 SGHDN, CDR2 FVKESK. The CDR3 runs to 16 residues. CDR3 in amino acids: CASSQDGFSLNTEAFF. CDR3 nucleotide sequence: TGTGCCAGCAGCCAAGACGGGTTTTCCCTGAACACTGAAGCTTTCTTT. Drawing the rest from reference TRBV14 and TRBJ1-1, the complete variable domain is EAGVTQFPSHSVIEKGQTVTLRCDPISGHDNLYWYRRVMGKEIKFLLHFVKESKQDESGMPNNRFLAERTGGTYSTLKVQPAELEDSGVYFCASSQDGFSLNTEAFFGQGTRLTVV.